This TCR beta chain was sequenced in a study of human T cells and chemical hapten exposure. In the study overall: Alopecia areata, totalis or universalis affected patients who were mostly female.

Time point specified: patch test 1, 2 weeks after DPC sensitization. Treatment of the sample: therapeutic diphenylcyclopropenone sensitization with weekly scalp DPC. Total RNA extraction was carried out from unfractionated whole blood. TCRdb fed the RACE reads into MiXCR, producing one record per CDR3 protein. In the table there are just under 350,000 distinct CDR3 sequences, under 9% of which are singletons. This CDR3 has 12 amino acids. The V and J ends lost 5 bases and 10 bases respectively, with 14 bases between them. The J gene is TRBJ1-1, the V gene TRBV12-3 or TRBV12-4; maybe TRBD1 (6 bases). This sequence originates from a woman aged 18-29 years with alopecia areata. Some clones in this sample may be carry-over from other donors' samples. The sequenced sample was whole blood, obtained in connection with sensitization to the hapten diphenylcyclopropenone (DPC). This CDR3 is CASSQGAGAAFF. As DNA, the CDR3 is TGTGCCAGCAGTCAAGGGGCAGGGGCAGCTTTCTTT.